This TCR beta chain was obtained from a study of control samples from healthy donors and cancer patients. This CDR3 comprises 16 residues. Germline CDR1 reads LGHDT; CDR2 reads YNNKEL (reference sequence). Trimming removed 6 bases from V and 3 bases from J; junction bases left unmatched: 11. The protocol was immunoSEQ multiplex PCR, while the TCRdb copy is restricted to in-frame clones and leaves out a portion. Among about 79,000 clones listed, 93% were seen once. This clone was picked up one time. The chain links TRBV3-1 (or the pseudogene TRBV3-2) to TRBJ2-3, with TRBD1 matching over 8 bases. The sequencing sample was made of PBMCs. The sequence was collected from a woman between 40 and 55 years old with lung cancer. In DNA form, the CDR3 reads TGTGCCAGCAGTTTTCCAGGGGGCGCGGGTACAGATACGCAGTATTTT. It specifies CASSFPGGAGTDTQYF.